The following is a T cell receptor (beta chain) sequence with its context. Germline is not matched at one junction end, which may reflect a read error. The CDR3 runs to 17 residues. Germline V CDR1 and CDR2: SEHNR, FQNEAQ (reference sequence). These data are taken from a study of cytomegalovirus exposure and HLA in healthy donors. PCR amplification relied on 60 Vbeta primers (plus 13 Jbeta primers). The protocol was immunoSEQ multiplex PCR, while the TCRdb copy is restricted to in-frame clones and leaves out a portion. The sample has roughly 120,000 clones, about 76% seen once; the top ten hold under 4%.

The receptor was derived from a woman in her twenties or thirties in good health and CMV-seronegative. Sample: PBMCs. This chain uses TRBV7-9 with TRBJ2-2; 9 nucleotides align to TRBD2. The CDR3 bases are TGTTCCAGCAGCTTTGATAAGCTAGCGGGACCTACCGGGGAGCTGTTTTTT. This translates into CSSSFDKLAGPTGELFF.